This TCR beta chain emerged from a study of blood T cell repertoires in COVID-19. Trimming took off 6 bases at V and 2 bases at J, with 11 bases between the two ends. In germline, CDR1 is SEHNR, CDR2 FQNEAQ (reference sequence). The CDR3 covers 13 residues. The assay was immunoSEQ multiplex PCR, and TCRdb's table has in-frame clones only and misses some. The data show approximately 190,000 clones, about four fifths seen once. This chain connects TRBV7-9 to TRBJ2-7, with a weak D call TRBD2 (5 bases). Material: peripheral blood. The clonotype comes from a man in his sixties with acute or convalescent COVID-19. CDR3 region: CASSPSGPYEQYF. CDR3 nucleotide sequence: TGTGCCAGCAGTCCCAGCGGCCCCTACGAGCAGTACTTC. Supplemented by reference TRBV7-9 and TRBJ2-7, the full variable domain reads DTGVSQNPRHKITKRGQNVTFRCDPISEHNRLYWYRQTLGQGPEFLTYFQNEAQLEKSRLLSDRFSAERPKGSFSTLEIQRTEQGDSAMYLCASSPSGPYEQYFGPGTRLTVT.